This entry describes one TCR beta chain. The antigen this receptor binds is unknown. No per-base quality is available; no much larger clone lies one base away. These data are taken from a study of control samples from healthy donors and cancer patients (TCRdb year 2020). Trimming at the junction amounts to 1 base on V and 7 bases on J, and the germline ends lie 14 bases apart. CDR1 and CDR2, looked up from the germline V gene (reference sequence), are GTSNPN and SVGIG. CDR3 length: 14 amino acids, cysteine to phenylalanine. Just CDR3 DNA is preserved here, 42 bases in frame from base 1. The library was prepared using the immunoSEQ multiplex PCR assay. This is the immuneACCESS table as TCRdb keeps it, with only in-frame sequences that have V and J called. A part of the clones is gone; compared with another copy, unresolved V genes explain less than half, and the rest is unexplained. The table for this sample lists around 140,000 clones; 80% to 95% of them were counted only once. The ten biggest clones cover almost 6% of the sample.

The chain is assembled from TRBV30 and TRBJ1-5; tentative D gene TRBD1, with 5 bases matching. The source material was blood. The origin of this receptor is a man between 18 and 35 years old in good health. The CDR3 has the sequence CAWSGDRGGQPQHF. The nucleotide sequence reads as follows: TGTGCCTGGAGTGGGGATAGGGGCGGGCAGCCCCAGCATTTT. Beyond the CDR3, the reference TRBV30 and TRBJ1-5 genes provide the residues; the full variable domain reads: SQTIHQWPATLVQPVGSPLSLECTVEGTSNPNLYWYRQAAGRGLQLLFYSVGIGQISSEVPQNLSASRPQDRQFILSSKKLLLSDSGFYLCAWSGDRGGQPQHFGDGTRLSIL.